This T cell receptor beta chain was observed in a study of beta chain features in type 1 diabetes. A remark on this clone: No antigen is known for it. This sample includes further DNA sequences coding for the same CDR3.

Sorting with CD45RO/CCR7/CD25/CD127/CD95/CD27 yielded naive, central memory, regulatory and stem-like memory CD4+ cells. Broader study findings: Researchers reported that naive, central memory and Treg TCRB repertoires appeared more similar in patients than in healthy donors. A potential PCR bias toward shorter templates would be equal in patient and control samples.

Germline loops: CDR1 SGHRS, CDR2 YFSETQ. The CDR3 length is 15 residues. With V trimmed by 3 bases and J by 1 base, 4 bases remained unmatched. Expressed TCRB transcripts got sequenced, as all isolated RNA was reverse transcribed. The table came from immunoSEQ multiplex PCR; TCRdb's copy has only in-frame clones and leaves some out. There are almost 350,000 clones in the sample; around 8% occur only once, and roughly 0.44% lies in the top ten. Sequencing used central memory CD4+ T cells from blood. This TCR came from a woman between 18 and 30 years old in good health. The chain carries TRBV5-1 and TRBJ2-3, with TRBD1 matching 8 bases. CDR3 in amino acids: CASSSQGARTDTQYF. CDR3 DNA sequence: TGCGCCAGCAGCTCGCAGGGGGCGCGCACAGATACGCAGTATTTT.